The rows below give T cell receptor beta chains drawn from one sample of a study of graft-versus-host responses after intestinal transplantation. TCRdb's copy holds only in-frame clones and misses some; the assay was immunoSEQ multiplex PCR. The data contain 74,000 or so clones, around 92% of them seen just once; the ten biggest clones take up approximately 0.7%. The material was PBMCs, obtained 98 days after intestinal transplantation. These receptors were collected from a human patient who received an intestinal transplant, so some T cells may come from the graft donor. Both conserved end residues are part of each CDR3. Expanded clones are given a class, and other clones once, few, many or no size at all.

CDR3aa: CASSQGSGREYGNTIYF; abundance: .; v_gene: TRBV4-1; j_gene: TRBJ1-3
CDR3aa: CAWTSGRPKETQYF; abundance: .; v_gene: TRBV30; j_gene: TRBJ2-5
CDR3aa: CASSFPGEDTQYF; abundance: .; v_gene: TRBV7-2; j_gene: TRBJ2-3
CDR3aa: CASSQGARLNTEAFF; abundance: .; v_gene: TRBV14; j_gene: TRBJ1-1
CDR3aa: CASSQGDSGSYEQYF; abundance: .; v_gene: TRBV4-2; j_gene: TRBJ2-7
CDR3aa: CASTKDPLAGGPWDYEQYF; abundance: .; v_gene: TRBV7-2; j_gene: TRBJ2-7
CDR3aa: CASSSGLAGGSITDTQYF; abundance: .; v_gene: TRBV5-5; j_gene: TRBJ2-3
CDR3aa: CAWSKTSGANTGELFF; abundance: .; v_gene: TRBV30; j_gene: TRBJ2-2
CDR3aa: CASSLGDHEQYF; abundance: .; v_gene: TRBV7-9; j_gene: TRBJ2-7
CDR3aa: CASSPAGARETQYF; abundance: .; v_gene: TRBV5-1; j_gene: TRBJ2-5
CDR3aa: CASSPKNAGAPGQPQHF; abundance: .; v_gene: TRBV18; j_gene: TRBJ1-5
CDR3aa: CASSERARGRSNQPQHF; abundance: .; v_gene: TRBV2; j_gene: TRBJ1-5
CDR3aa: CASSESDREGYNEQFF; abundance: .; v_gene: TRBV6-1; j_gene: TRBJ2-1
CDR3aa: CASSEEGSNTEAFF; abundance: .; v_gene: TRBV9; j_gene: TRBJ1-1
CDR3aa: CASSQGGGPYEQYF; abundance: .; v_gene: TRBV4-1; j_gene: TRBJ2-7
CDR3aa: CASSQVWGQGPGELFF; abundance: .; v_gene: TRBV4-1; j_gene: TRBJ2-2
CDR3aa: CASSLAGYVIEHNEQFF; abundance: .; v_gene: TRBV5-1; j_gene: TRBJ2-1
CDR3aa: CASGRLNRDRGLSGNTIYF; abundance: .; v_gene: TRBV2; j_gene: TRBJ1-3
CDR3aa: CASSSDSPGPAQETQYF; abundance: once; v_gene: TRBV5-1; j_gene: TRBJ2-5
CDR3aa: CASSLAQQPEAFF; abundance: once; v_gene: TRBV7-9; j_gene: TRBJ1-1
CDR3aa: CASSPLGDRLWVSQYF; abundance: .; v_gene: TRBV27; j_gene: TRBJ2-5
CDR3aa: CSVEGVETKTEAFF; abundance: .; v_gene: TRBV29-1; j_gene: TRBJ1-1
CDR3aa: CASSSGSQPQHF; abundance: .; v_gene: TRBV28; j_gene: TRBJ1-5
CDR3aa: CASSEDRGNTGELFF; abundance: .; v_gene: TRBV6-1; j_gene: TRBJ2-2
CDR3aa: CASSGTGGYGYTF; abundance: .; v_gene: TRBV6-1; j_gene: TRBJ1-2
CDR3aa: CASSYSGEGTEAFF; abundance: .; v_gene: TRBV6-5; j_gene: TRBJ1-1
CDR3aa: CASSLAKLNTGELFF; abundance: .; v_gene: TRBV5-4; j_gene: TRBJ2-2
CDR3aa: CASSKGKGVEGNQPQHF; abundance: .; v_gene: TRBV21-1; j_gene: TRBJ1-5
CDR3aa: CASSQITRTPYEQYF; abundance: .; v_gene: TRBV4-1; j_gene: TRBJ2-7
CDR3aa: CAGRQGAPGYTF; abundance: .; v_gene: TRBV2; j_gene: TRBJ1-2
CDR3aa: CASTPRVRTGKVSNQPQHF; abundance: .; v_gene: TRBV28; j_gene: TRBJ1-5
CDR3aa: CASSLAGQGGADGYTF; abundance: .; v_gene: TRBV5-4; j_gene: TRBJ1-2
CDR3aa: CASSDGQGADTQYF; abundance: few; v_gene: TRBV6-4; j_gene: TRBJ2-3
CDR3aa: CASSPQLGLNTEAFF; abundance: .; v_gene: TRBV18; j_gene: TRBJ1-1
CDR3aa: CASSEDIGADNEKLFF; abundance: .; v_gene: TRBV25-1; j_gene: TRBJ1-4
CDR3aa: CASSQAAGGEQYF; abundance: .; v_gene: TRBV4-1; j_gene: TRBJ2-7
CDR3aa: CASENVFSYNEQFF; abundance: .; v_gene: TRBV6-1; j_gene: TRBJ2-1
CDR3aa: CASINQQYF; abundance: .; v_gene: TRBV6-5; j_gene: TRBJ2-7
CDR3aa: CASSVARTGGASTEAFF; abundance: once; v_gene: TRBV9; j_gene: TRBJ1-1
CDR3aa: CASSLRGTYEQYF; abundance: .; v_gene: TRBV7-9; j_gene: TRBJ2-7
CDR3aa: CASSLWRGETQYF; abundance: .; v_gene: TRBV5-5; j_gene: TRBJ2-5
CDR3aa: CASSRLSGLAGADTQYF; abundance: .; v_gene: TRBV18; j_gene: TRBJ2-3
CDR3aa: CATREGSGETQYF; abundance: .; v_gene: TRBV15; j_gene: TRBJ2-5
CDR3aa: CASSLGQGKAQYF; abundance: .; v_gene: TRBV7-3; j_gene: TRBJ2-7
CDR3aa: CASSWGTGSGVLAKNIQYF; abundance: .; v_gene: TRBV2; j_gene: TRBJ2-4
CDR3aa: CASSTGQGLEQYF; abundance: .; v_gene: TRBV5-1; j_gene: TRBJ2-7
CDR3aa: CASSFGGEETQYF; abundance: once; v_gene: TRBV28; j_gene: TRBJ2-5
CDR3aa: CASSYSKDSHEQYF; abundance: .; v_gene: TRBV6-5; j_gene: TRBJ2-7
CDR3aa: CASSLSSSGGSTDTQYF; abundance: .; v_gene: TRBV5-1; j_gene: TRBJ2-3
CDR3aa: CASSQMGLGEKLFF; abundance: once; v_gene: TRBV16; j_gene: TRBJ1-4
CDR3aa: CASSGFGTSGRAGNTDTQYF; abundance: .; v_gene: TRBV9; j_gene: TRBJ2-3
CDR3aa: CASSLLAGGTDTQYF; abundance: .; v_gene: TRBV5-5; j_gene: TRBJ2-3